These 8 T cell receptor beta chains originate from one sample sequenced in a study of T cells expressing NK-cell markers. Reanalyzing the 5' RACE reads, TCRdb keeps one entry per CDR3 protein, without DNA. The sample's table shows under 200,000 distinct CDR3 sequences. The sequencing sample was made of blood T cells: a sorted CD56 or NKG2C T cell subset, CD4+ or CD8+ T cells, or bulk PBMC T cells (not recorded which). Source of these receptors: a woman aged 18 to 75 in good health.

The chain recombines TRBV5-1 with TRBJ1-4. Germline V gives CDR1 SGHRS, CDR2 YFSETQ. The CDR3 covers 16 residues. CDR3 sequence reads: CASSRTGPNLNEKLFF.

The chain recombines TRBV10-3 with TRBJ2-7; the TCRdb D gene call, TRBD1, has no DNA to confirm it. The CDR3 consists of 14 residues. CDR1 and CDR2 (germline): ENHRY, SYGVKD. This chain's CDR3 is CAIRVDSTTYEQYF.

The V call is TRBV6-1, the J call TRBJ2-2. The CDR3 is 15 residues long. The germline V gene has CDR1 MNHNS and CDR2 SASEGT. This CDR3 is CASRHPRRNTGELFF.

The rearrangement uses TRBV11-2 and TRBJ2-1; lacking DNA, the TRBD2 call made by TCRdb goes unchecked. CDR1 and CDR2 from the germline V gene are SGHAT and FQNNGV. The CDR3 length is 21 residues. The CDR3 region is CASSRPLRTSGRVPSYNEQFF.

The CDR3 here is CASSPVLGEQYF. The chain joins TRBV18 to TRBJ2-7. The CDR3 has 12 amino acids. Germline V gene lookup returns CDR1 KGHSH and CDR2 LQKENI.

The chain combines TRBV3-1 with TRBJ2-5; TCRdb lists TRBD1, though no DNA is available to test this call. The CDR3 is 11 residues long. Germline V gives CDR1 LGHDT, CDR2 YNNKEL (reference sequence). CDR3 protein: CASQGAETQYF.

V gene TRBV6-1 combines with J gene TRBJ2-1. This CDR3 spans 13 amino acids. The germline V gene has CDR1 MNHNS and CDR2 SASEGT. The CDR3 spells CASSEGVGYEQFF.

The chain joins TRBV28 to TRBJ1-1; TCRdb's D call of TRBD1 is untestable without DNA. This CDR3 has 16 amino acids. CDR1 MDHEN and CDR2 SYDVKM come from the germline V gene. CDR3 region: CASSFYRGGLNTEAFF.